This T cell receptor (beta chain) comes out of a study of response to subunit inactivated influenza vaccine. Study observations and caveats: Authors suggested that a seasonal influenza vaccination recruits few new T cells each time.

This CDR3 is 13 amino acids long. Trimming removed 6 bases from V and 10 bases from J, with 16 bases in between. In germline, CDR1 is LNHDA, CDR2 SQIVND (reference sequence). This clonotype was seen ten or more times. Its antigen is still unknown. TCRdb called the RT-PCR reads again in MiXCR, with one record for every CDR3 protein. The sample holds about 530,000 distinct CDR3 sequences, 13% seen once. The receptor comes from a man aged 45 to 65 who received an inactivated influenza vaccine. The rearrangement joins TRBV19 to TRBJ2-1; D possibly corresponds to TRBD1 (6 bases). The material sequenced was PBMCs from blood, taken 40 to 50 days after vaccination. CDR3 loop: CASRLTGLKEQFF. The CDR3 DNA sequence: TGTGCCAGTAGACTGACAGGCTTGAAGGAGCAGTTCTTC.